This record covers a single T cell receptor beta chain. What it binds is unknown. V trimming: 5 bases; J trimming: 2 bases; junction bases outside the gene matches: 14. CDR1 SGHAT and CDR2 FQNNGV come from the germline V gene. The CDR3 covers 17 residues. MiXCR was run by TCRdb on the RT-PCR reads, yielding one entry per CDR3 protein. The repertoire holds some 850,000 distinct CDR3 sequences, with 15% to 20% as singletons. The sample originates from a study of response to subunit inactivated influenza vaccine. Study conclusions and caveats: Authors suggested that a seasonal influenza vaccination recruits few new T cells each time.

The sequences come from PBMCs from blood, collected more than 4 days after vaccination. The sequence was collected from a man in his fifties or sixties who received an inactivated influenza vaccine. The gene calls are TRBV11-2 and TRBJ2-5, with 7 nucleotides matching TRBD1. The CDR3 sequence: CASSIGTEWYTQETQYF. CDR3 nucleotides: TGTGCCAGCAGCATAGGGACAGAGTGGTACACACAAGAGACCCAGTACTTC.